The source of this TCR beta chain is a study of vaccination and CD4 T cells after COVID-19. Overall study context: Post-vaccination specimens were collected at a median of approximately 66 days following dose two (range 14 to 241).

Regarding this clonotype: The antigen is undetermined.

CDR1 and CDR2 (germline): DFQATT, SNEGSKA (reference sequence). The V end lost 2 bases, the J end lost 6 bases, and 24 bases lay between the germline ends. The CDR3 spans 17 residues. Treatment: roughly 10-day PBMC culture with coronavirus spike peptide pools or control peptides (ViraFEST assay). Oncomine TCR Beta short-read sequencing was applied to DNA from cultured CD4+ T cells. Via MiXCR, TCRdb re-called the PCR reads, giving one row per CDR3 protein. Among just under 20,000 distinct CDR3 sequences listed, about half were seen once. The material sequenced was cultured CD4+ T cells from blood. The sequence came from a human donor with COVID-19. This chain joins TRBV20-1 and TRBJ2-3; D possibly corresponds to TRBD2 (6 bases). This chain's CDR3 is CSARQWGTFNTRDTQYF. The CDR3 nucleotides are TGCAGTGCTAGACAATGGGGGACTTTCAATACCCGGGATACGCAGTATTTT.